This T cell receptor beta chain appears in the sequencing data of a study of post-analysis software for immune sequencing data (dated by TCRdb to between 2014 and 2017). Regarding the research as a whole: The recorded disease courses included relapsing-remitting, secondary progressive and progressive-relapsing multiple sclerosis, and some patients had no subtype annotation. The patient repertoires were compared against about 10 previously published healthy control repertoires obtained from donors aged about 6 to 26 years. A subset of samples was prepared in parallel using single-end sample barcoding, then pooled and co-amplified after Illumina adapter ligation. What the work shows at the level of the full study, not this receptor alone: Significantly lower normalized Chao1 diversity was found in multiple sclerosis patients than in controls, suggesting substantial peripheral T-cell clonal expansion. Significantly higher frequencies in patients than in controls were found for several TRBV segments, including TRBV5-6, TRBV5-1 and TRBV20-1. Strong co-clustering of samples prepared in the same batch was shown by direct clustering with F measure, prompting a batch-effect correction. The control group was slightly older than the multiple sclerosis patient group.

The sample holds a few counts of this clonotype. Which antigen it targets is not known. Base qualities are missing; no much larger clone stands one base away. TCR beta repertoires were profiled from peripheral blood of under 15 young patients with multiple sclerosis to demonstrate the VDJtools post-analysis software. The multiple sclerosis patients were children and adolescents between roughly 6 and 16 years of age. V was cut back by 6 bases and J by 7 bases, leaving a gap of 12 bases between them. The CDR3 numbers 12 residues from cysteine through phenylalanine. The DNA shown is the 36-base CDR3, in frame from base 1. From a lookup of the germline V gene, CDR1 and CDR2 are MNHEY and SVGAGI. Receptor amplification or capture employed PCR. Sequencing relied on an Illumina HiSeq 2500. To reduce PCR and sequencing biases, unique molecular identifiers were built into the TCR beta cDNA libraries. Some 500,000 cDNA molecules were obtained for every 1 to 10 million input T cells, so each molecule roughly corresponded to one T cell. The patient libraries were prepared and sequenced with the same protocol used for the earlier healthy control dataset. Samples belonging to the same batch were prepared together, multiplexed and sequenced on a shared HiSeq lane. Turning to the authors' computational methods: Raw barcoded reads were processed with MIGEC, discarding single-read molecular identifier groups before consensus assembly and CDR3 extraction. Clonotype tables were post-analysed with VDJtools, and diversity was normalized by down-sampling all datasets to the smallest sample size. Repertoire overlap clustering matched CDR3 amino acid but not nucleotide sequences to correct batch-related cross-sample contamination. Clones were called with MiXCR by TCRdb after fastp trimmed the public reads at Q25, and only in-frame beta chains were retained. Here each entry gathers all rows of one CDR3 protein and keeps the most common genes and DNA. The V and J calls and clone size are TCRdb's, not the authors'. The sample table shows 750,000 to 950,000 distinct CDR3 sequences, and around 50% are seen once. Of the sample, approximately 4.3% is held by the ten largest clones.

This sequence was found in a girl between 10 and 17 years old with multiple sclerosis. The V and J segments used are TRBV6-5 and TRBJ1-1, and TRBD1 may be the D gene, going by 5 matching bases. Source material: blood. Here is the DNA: TGTGCCAGCAGCCCCTCGGGGGTTGAAGCTTTCTTT. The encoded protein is CASSPSGVEAFF.